This TCR beta chain was obtained from a study of PD-L1 blockade in urothelial cancer (dated by TCRdb to the late 2010s). Some background on the complete study: Therapy was started at some point between 2013 and 2015 for all patients, and atezolizumab 1,200 mg was administered intravenously every 3 weeks. About nine tenths of the roughly 29 patients were males with bladder-origin urothelial cancer, and 18 of 29 reported a prior smoking history. Under 10 patients reached durable clinical benefit, while about 20 patients did not. Blood samples gave median yields of around 140,000 T cells and 80,000 or so unique TCRs, along with a median clonality of around 0.08. Patients had an ECOG performance status of 0 or 1 and had received between 0 and 3 prior chemotherapy regimens. In the same patients, whole exome sequencing and RNA sequencing of pretreatment tumors were performed in addition to TCR sequencing. Progression-free survival longer than 6 months counted as durable clinical benefit, and TCR features were additionally tested against both progression-free and overall survival. Blood samples were analyzed at 3 weeks after treatment start (second dose) and at 6 weeks after treatment start. Pretreatment blood TCR-seq was available for under 35 patients, at least one posttreatment blood collection was obtained for around 24 patients, and tumor TCR-seq was available for around 24 patients. Pretreatment tumor samples, along with matched peripheral blood collected serially before and after atezolizumab treatment, underwent TCR sequencing. Somatic, immune and clinical correlates of response to PD-L1 blockade with atezolizumab in urothelial cancer were the focus of an exploratory multi-omic analysis. Overall results and qualifications from the work: Among patients with durable benefit, tumor-associated TCR clones showed greater expansion in peripheral blood 3 weeks after treatment started (n = 22, p = 0.022). Because of the small sample size (n of about 29) and the many exploratory analyses performed, the results are intended to be regarded as hypothesis-generating. A pretreatment peripheral blood TCR clonality below the median was linked to improved progression-free and overall survival.

Explained via the paper, the time point label denotes: pretreatment peripheral blood. The cohort comprised more than 25 patients with locally advanced or metastatic urothelial carcinoma treated at Memorial Sloan Kettering on a trial protocol. Peripheral blood mononuclear cells were collected from each patient pretreatment and during treatment, giving between 1 and 8 total time points per patient. The Qiagen DNeasy Blood extraction kit was used to purify genomic DNA from total PBMCs and from tumor samples. PBMCs were collected pretreatment and during treatment, and were isolated and stored as previously described. Each PCR received spiked-in synthetic TCR analog templates so that absolute template abundance could be estimated from read counts. The immunoSEQ assay was used to amplify TCRbeta CDR3 regions from genomic DNA with bias-controlled V and J gene primers. Rearranged TCRbeta segments were sequenced at approximately 20X coverage. The original pipeline was this. Clustering was used to correct sequencing errors, and CDR3s were annotated against IMGT so that V, D and J genes could be assigned. Only productive TCRbeta rearrangements were used in downstream analyses, excluding out-of-frame or stop-codon sequences. To compute clonality, Shannon entropy was normalized by the log of the number of unique productive sequences and then subtracted from one. Clones differing between time points or between blood and tumor were identified using Fisher's exact test with Benjamini-Hochberg correction, with an adjusted p below 0.01 applied as the threshold. TCRdb took over this immuneACCESS table, retaining in-frame rearrangements with V and J assigned. Such tables are incomplete; in checked studies, under half of the missing clones stem from an unresolved V gene, and the remainder is unexplained. The D gene and trimming were derived from the DNA, and the V and J assignments and clone size from that table. A total of roughly 47,000 clones appear in this sample, 79% of them only once. The ten largest clones add up to over 9.5% of the sample.

Comment on this clone: Which antigen it targets is not known. No base quality information exists; no much larger clone differs at one position.

The CDR3 holds 12 amino acids from the cysteine to the phenylalanine. Only the CDR3 DNA is retained, 36 bases long and in frame from the first base. V is cut by 5 bases and J by 4 bases, and the space between the germline ends is 6 bases. CDR1 and CDR2, per the germline V gene (reference sequence), are SEHNR and FQNEAQ. The chain was built from TRBV7-9 and TRBJ1-5; the D gene cannot be resolved reliably. The TCR comes from a man in his 70s with urothelial cancer. Here the sequenced sample was PBMCs, taken around atezolizumab (anti-PD-L1) treatment. The sequenced DNA: TGTGCCAGCAGCCAAGCTAATCAGCCCCAGCATTTT. Its translation is CASSQANQPQHF.